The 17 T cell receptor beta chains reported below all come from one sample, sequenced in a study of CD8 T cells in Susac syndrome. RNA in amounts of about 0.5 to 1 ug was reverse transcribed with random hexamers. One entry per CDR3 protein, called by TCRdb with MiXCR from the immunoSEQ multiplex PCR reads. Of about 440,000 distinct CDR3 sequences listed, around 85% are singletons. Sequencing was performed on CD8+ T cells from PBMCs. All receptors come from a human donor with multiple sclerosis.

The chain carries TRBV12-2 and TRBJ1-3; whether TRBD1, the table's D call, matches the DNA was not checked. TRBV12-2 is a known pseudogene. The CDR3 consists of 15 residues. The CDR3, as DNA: TGTGCAAGTCGCTTAGGAGGGGGCGGAGGAAACACCATATATTTT. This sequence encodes CASRLGGGGGNTIYF.

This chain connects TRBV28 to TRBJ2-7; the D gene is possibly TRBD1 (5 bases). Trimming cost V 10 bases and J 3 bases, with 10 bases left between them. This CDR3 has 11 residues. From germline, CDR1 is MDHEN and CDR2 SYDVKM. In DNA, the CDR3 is TGTGCCACGATAGACAGCTACGAGCAGTACTTC. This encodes CATIDSYEQYF.

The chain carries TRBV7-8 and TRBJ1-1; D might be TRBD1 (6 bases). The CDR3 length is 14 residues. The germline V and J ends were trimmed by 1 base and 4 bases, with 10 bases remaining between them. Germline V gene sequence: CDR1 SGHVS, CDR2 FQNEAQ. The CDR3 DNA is TGTGCCAGCAGCTTAGACAGGGAAAGCACTGAAGCTTTCTTT. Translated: CASSLDRESTEAFF.

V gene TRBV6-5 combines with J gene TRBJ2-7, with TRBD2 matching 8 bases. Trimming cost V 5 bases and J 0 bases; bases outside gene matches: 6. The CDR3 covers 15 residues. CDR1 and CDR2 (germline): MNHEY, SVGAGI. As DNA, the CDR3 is TGTGCCAGCAGTCCCGGGAGGGTAACCTCCTACGAGCAGTACTTC. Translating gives CASSPGRVTSYEQYF.

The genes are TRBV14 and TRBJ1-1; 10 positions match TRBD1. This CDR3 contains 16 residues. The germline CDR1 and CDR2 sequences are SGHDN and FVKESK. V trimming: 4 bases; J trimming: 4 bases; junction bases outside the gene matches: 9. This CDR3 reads CASSLDAGTGVTEAFF. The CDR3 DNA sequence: TGTGCCAGCAGCCTCGACGCCGGGACAGGGGTCACTGAAGCTTTCTTT.

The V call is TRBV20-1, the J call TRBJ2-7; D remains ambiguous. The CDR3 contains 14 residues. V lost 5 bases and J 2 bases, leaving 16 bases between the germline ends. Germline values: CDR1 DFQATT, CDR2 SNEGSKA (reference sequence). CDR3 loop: CSAGPFGRAYEQYF. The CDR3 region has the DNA TGCAGTGCTGGACCCTTTGGCAGAGCCTACGAGCAGTACTTC.

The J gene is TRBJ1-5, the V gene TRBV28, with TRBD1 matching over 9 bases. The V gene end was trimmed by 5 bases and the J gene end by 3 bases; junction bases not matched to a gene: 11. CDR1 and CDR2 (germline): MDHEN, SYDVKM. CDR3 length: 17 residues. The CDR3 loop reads CASSKFGTGSINQPQHF. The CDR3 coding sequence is TGTGCCAGCAGTAAGTTTGGGACAGGGAGTATCAATCAGCCCCAGCATTTT.

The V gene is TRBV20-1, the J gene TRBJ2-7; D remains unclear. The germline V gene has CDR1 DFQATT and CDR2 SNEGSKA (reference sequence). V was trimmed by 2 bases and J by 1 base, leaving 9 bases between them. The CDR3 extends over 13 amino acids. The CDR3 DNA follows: TGCAGTGCTAGATTCCCCCAATCCTACGAGCAGTACTTC. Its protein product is CSARFPQSYEQYF.

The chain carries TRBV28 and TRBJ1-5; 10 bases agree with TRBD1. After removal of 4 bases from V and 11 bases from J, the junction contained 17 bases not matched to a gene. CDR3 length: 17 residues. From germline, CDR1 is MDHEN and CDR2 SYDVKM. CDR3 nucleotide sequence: TGTGCCAGCAGTTCCCCCCGGACAGGGGGGGTTTTCGGAGCCCAGCATTTT. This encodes CASSSPRTGGVFGAQHF.

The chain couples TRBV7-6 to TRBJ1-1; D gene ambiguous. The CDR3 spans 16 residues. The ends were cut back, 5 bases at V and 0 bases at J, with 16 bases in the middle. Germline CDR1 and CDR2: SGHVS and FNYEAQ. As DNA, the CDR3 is TGTGCCAGCAGCCCTGGGGAGGGAGACGTGAACACTGAAGCTTTCTTT. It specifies CASSPGEGDVNTEAFF.

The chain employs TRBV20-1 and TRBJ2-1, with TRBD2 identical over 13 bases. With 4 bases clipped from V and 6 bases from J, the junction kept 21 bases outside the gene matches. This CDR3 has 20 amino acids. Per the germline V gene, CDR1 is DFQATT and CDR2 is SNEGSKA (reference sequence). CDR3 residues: CSAITATGTSGEFNLNEQFF. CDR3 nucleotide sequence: TGCAGTGCTATTACCGCTACCGGGACTAGCGGGGAGTTCAACCTCAATGAGCAGTTCTTC.

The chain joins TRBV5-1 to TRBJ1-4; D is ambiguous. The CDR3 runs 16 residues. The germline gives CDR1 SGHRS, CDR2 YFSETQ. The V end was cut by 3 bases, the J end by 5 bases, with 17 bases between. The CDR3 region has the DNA TGCGCCAGCAGCTCCTCCGCGGCAGAATCAAATGAAAAACTGTTTTTT. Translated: CASSSSAAESNEKLFF.

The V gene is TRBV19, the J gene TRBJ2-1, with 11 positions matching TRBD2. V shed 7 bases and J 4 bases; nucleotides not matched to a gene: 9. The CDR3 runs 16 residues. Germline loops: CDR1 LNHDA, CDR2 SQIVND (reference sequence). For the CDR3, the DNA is TGTGCCAGTACCCTCACGGGACTAGCGGCTTACAATGAGCAGTTCTTC. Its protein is CASTLTGLAAYNEQFF.

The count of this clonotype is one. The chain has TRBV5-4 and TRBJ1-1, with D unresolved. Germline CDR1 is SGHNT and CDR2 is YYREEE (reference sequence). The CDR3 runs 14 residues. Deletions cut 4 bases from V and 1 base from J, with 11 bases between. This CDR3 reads CASSGGLRNTEAFF. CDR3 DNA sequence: TGTGCCAGCAGCGGAGGACTGAGGAACACTGAAGCTTTCTTT.

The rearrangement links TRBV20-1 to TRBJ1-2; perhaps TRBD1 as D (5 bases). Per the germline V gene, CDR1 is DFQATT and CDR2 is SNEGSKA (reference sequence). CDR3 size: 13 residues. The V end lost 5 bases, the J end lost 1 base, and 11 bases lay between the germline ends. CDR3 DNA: TGCAGTGCTCCCGGGACGGTTAACTATGGCTACACCTTC. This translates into CSAPGTVNYGYTF.

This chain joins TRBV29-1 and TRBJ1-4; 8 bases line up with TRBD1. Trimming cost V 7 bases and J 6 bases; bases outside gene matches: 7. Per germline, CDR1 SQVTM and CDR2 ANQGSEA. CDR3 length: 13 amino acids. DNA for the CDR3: TGCAGCGCCCAGGCAGGGGGCGATGAAAAACTGTTTTTT. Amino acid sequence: CSAQAGGDEKLFF.

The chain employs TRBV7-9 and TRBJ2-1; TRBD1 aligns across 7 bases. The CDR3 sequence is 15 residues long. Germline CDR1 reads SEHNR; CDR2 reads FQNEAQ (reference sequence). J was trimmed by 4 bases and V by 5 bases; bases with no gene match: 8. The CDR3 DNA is TGTGCCAGCAGCCACGAGGGACAGCCTTACAATGAGCAGTTCTTC. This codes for CASSHEGQPYNEQFF.